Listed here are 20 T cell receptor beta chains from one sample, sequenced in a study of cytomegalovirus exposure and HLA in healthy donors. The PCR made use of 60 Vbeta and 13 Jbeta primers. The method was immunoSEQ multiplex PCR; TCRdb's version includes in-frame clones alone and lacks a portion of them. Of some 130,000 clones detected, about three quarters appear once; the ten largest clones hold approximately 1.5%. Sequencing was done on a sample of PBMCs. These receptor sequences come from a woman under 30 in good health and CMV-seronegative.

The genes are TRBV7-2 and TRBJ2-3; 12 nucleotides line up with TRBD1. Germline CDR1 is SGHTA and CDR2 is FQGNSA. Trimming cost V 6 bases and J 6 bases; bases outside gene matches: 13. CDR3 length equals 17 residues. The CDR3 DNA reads TGTGCCAGCAGTTTAAATGCCGGGACAGGGGGCATGGATACGCAGTATTTT. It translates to CASSLNAGTGGMDTQYF.

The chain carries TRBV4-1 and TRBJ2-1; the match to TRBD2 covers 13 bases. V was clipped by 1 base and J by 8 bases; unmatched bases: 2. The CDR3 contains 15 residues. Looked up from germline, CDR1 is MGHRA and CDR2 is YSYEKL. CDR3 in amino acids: CASSQGTSGSYEQFF. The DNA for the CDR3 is TGCGCCAGCAGCCAAGGGACTAGCGGGAGCTATGAGCAGTTCTTC.

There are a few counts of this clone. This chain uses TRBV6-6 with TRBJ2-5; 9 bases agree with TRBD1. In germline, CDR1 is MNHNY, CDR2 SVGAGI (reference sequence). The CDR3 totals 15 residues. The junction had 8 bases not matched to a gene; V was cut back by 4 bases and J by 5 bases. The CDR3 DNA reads TGTGCCAGCAGTTCACGGAGGACAGGGGACGAGACCCAGTACTTC. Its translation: CASSSRRTGDETQYF.

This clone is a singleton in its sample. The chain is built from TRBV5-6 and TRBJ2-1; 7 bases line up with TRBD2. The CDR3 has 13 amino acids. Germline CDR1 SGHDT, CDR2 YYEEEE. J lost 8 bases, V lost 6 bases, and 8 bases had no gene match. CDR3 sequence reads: CASIFRGDDEQFF. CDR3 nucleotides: TGTGCCAGCATTTTCCGGGGGGACGATGAGCAGTTCTTC. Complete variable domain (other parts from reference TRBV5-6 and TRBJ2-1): DAGVTQSPTHLIKTRGQQVTLRCSPKSGHDTVSWYQQALGQGPQFIFQYYEEEERQRGNFPDRFSGHQFPNYSSELNVNALLLGDSALYLCASIFRGDDEQFFGPGTRLTVL.

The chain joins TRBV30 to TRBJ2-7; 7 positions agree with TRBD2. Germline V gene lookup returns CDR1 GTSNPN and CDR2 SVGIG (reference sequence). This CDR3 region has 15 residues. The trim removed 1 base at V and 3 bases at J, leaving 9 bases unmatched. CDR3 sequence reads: CAWSAPGTGGYEQYF. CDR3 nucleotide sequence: TGTGCCTGGAGTGCCCCGGGGACGGGAGGCTACGAGCAGTACTTC.

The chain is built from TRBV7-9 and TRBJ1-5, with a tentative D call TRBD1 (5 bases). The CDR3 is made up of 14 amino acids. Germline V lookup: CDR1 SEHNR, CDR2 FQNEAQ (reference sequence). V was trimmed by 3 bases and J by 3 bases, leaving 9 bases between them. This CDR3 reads CASSFLGVNQPQHF. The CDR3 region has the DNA TGTGCCAGCAGCTTTCTAGGGGTCAATCAGCCCCAGCATTTT. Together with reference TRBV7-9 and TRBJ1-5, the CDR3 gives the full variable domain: DTGVSQNPRHKITKRGQNVTFRCDPISEHNRLYWYRQTLGQGPEFLTYFQNEAQLEKSRLLSDRFSAERPKGSFSTLEIQRTEQGDSAMYLCASSFLGVNQPQHFGDGTRLSIL.

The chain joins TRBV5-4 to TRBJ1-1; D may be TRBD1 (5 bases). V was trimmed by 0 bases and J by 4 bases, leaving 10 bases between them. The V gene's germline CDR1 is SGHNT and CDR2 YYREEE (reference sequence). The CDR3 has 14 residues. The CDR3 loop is CASSLGAGGTEAFF. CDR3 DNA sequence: TGTGCCAGCAGCTTGGGGGCGGGGGGCACTGAAGCTTTCTTT.

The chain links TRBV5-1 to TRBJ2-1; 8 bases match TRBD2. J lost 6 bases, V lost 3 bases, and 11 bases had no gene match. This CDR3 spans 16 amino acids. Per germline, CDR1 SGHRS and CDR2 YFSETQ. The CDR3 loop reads CASSSGTGGEFNEQFF. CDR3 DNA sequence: TGCGCCAGCAGCTCGGGGACGGGAGGGGAATTCAATGAGCAGTTCTTC.

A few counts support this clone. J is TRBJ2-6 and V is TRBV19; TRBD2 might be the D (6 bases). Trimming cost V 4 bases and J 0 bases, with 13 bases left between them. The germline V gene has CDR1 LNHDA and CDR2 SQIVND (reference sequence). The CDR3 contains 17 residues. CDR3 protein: CASSSSWGVSGANVLTF. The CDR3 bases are TGTGCCAGTAGTAGTTCATGGGGGGTCTCTGGGGCCAACGTCCTGACTTTC.

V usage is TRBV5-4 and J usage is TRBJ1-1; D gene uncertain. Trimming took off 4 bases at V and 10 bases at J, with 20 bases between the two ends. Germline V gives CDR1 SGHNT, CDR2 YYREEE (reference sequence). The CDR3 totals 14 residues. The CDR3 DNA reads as TGTGCCAGCAGCCTGAAGGAGGCTCCCCGAGGAGCTTTCTTT. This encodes CASSLKEAPRGAFF.

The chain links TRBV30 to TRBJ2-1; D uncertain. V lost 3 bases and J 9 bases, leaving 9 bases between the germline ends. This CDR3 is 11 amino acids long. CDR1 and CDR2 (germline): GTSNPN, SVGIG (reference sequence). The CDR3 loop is CAWSAVIEQFF. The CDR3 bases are TGTGCCTGGAGCGCAGTCATTGAGCAGTTCTTC.

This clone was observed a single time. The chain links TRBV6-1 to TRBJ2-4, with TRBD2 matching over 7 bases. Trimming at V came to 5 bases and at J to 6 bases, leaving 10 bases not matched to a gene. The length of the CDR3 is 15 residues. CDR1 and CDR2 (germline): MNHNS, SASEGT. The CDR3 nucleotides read TGTGCCAGCAGTCTTGGGGAGGGTAACGGAAACATTCAGTACTTC. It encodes CASSLGEGNGNIQYF.

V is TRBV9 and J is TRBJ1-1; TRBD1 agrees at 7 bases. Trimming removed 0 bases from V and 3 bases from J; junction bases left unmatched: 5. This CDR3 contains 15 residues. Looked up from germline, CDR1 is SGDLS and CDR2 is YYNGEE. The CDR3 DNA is TGTGCCAGCAGCGTAGGCCCCGGGACAGACACTGAAGCTTTCTTT. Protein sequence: CASSVGPGTDTEAFF.

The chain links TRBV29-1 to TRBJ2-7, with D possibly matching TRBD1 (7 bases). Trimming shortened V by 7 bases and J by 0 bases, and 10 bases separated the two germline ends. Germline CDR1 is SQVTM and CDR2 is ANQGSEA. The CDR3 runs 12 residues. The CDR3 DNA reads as TGCAGCGGGCGGGACAGCTCCTACGAGCAGTACTTC. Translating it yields CSGRDSSYEQYF.

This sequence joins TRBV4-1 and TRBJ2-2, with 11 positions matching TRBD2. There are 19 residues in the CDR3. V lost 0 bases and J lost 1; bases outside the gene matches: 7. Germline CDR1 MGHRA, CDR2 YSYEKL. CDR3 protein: CASSQDRLAGGGNTGELFF. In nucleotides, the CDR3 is TGCGCCAGCAGCCAAGACCGGTTAGCGGGAGGGGGGAACACCGGGGAGCTGTTTTTT.

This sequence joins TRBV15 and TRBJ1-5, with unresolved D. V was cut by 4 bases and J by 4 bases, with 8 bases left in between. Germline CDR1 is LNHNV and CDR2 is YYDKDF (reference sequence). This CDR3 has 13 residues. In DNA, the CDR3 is TGTGCCACCAGCATGAGAGTTAATCAGCCCCAGCATTTT. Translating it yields CATSMRVNQPQHF. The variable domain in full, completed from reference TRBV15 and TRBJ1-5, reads DAMVIQNPRYQVTQFGKPVTLSCSQTLNHNVMYWYQQKSSQAPKLLFHYYDKDFNNEADTPDNFQSRRPNTSFCFLDIRSPGLGDTAMYLCATSMRVNQPQHFGDGTRLSIL.

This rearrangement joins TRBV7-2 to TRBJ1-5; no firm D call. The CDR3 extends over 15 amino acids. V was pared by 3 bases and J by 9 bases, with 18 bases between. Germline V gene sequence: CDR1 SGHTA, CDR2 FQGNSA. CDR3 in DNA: TGTGCCAGCAGCTTGGGGTCGGGGTCGGGTCGGCCCCAGCATTTT. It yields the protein CASSLGSGSGRPQHF.

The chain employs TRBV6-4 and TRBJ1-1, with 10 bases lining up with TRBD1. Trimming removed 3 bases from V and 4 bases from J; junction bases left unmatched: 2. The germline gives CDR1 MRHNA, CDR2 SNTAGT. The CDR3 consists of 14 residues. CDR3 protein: CASSEGQGSTEAFF. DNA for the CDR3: TGTGCCAGCAGTGAGGGACAGGGGAGCACTGAAGCTTTCTTT.

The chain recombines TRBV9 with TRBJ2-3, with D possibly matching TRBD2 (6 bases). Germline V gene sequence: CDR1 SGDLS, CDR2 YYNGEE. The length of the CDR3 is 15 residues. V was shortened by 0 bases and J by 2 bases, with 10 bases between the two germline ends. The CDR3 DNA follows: TGTGCCAGCAGCGTAGTCGGGGGAGACACAGATACGCAGTATTTT. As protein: CASSVVGGDTDTQYF.

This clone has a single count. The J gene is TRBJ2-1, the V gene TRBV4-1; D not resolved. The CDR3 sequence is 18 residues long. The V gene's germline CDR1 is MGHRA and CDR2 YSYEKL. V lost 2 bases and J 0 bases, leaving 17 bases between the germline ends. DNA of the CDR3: TGCGCCAGCAGCCAAAATTTGGGCCGAACGAGCTCCTACAATGAGCAGTTCTTC. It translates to CASSQNLGRTSSYNEQFF.